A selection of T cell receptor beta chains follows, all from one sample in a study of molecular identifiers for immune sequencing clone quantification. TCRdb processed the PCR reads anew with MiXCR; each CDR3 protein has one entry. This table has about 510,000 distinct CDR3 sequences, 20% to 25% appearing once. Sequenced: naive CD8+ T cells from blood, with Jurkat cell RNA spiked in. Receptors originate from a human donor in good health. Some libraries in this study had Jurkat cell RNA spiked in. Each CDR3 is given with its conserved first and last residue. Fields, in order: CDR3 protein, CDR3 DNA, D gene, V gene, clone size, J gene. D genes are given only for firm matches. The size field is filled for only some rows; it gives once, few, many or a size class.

CASSHPSGRGVETQYF TGTGCCAGCAGCCATCCTTCCGGGAGAGGGGTTGAGACCCAGTACTTC - TRBV3-1 few TRBJ2-5
CASSQAGHSYEQYF TGTGCCAGCAGCCAAGCGGGGCACTCCTACGAGCAGTACTTC TRBD2 TRBV7-2 few TRBJ2-7
CASSLEGYRNQPQHF TGTGCCAGCAGCTTAGAGGGGTATCGCAATCAGCCCCAGCATTTT - TRBV5-3 - TRBJ1-5
CASSLALEQETQYF TGTGCCAGCAGCTTAGCCCTAGAGCAAGAGACCCAGTACTTC - TRBV13 - TRBJ2-5
CASSQDTIHYGENIQYF TGCGCCAGCAGCCAAGACACGATCCATTATGGCGAAAACATTCAGTACTTC - TRBV4-3 - TRBJ2-4
CASSGRQQDVTDTQYF TGTGCCAGCAGCGGGAGACAACAGGATGTTACAGATACGCAGTATTTT - TRBV7-9 - TRBJ2-3
CSARLTSGGSADTQYF TGCAGTGCACGGTTAACTAGTGGCGGGAGCGCAGATACGCAGTATTTT TRBD2 TRBV20-1 many TRBJ2-3
CVSSYEGTGPYEQYF TGTGTCAGCAGTTACGAGGGGACAGGGCCCTACGAGCAGTACTTC TRBD1 TRBV6-6 - TRBJ2-7
CASSLLPENTIYF TGTGCCAGCAGTTTATTGCCGGAAAACACCATATATTTT - TRBV28 - TRBJ1-3
CASSENSGTVSREQYF TGTGCCAGCAGTGAAAATTCTGGGACAGTAAGTAGAGAGCAGTACTTC TRBD1 TRBV2 many TRBJ2-7
CSAREYNWKMNTEAFF TGCAGTGCTAGAGAGTACAACTGGAAAATGAACACTGAAGCTTTCTTT - TRBV20-1 many TRBJ1-1
CASSQDPGTYNSPLHF TGCGCCAGCAGCCAAGATCCGGGAACCTATAATTCACCCCTCCACTTT - TRBV4-1 few TRBJ1-6
CASSDGTIHEQYF TGCGCCAGCAGCGACGGGACAATCCACGAGCAGTACTTC - TRBV4-1 - TRBJ2-7
CASSLLGGTDVSEQYF TGTGCCAGCAGTTTATTAGGCGGGACAGATGTGTCCGAGCAGTACTTC - TRBV27 few TRBJ2-7
CASSLPFLEGETQYF TGTGCCAGCAGCCTACCTTTCTTAGAGGGAGAGACCCAGTACTTC - TRBV7-9 few TRBJ2-5
CASRLAGRGTTTGNEQYF TGTGCAAGTCGCTTAGCGGGGAGGGGGACTACCACGGGCAACGAGCAGTACTTC - TRBV12-2 few TRBJ2-7
CASRPDGYSNQPQHF TGCGCCAGCCGACCGGACGGATATAGCAATCAGCCCCAGCATTTT - TRBV5-1 many TRBJ1-5
CASSLVSGTTILTDTQYF TGCGCCAGCAGCTTGGTCTCCGGGACTACGATACTCACAGATACGCAGTATTTT TRBD2 TRBV5-1 many TRBJ2-3
CSVVDPAGVYEQFF TGCAGCGTTGTTGATCCAGCGGGAGTGTATGAGCAGTTCTTC TRBD2 TRBV29-1 many TRBJ2-1
CASSIGTGELFF TGTGCCAGTAGTATAGGGACAGGGGAGCTGTTTTTT - TRBV19 many TRBJ2-2
CATGREAKNIQYF TGTGCCACCGGACGTGAAGCCAAAAACATTCAGTACTTC - TRBV2 many TRBJ2-4
CASSLVLRTGAGGETQYF TGTGCCAGCAGCTTAGTGCTTCGGACGGGCGCCGGTGGAGAGACCCAGTACTTC - TRBV7-9 many TRBJ2-5
CASSLWDGGSEKLFF TGTGCCAGCAGCTTATGGGACGGTGGAAGTGAAAAACTGTTTTTT - TRBV7-8 many TRBJ1-4
CASSLAGGHTGELFF TGTGCCAGCAGCTTAGCCGGGGGCCACACCGGGGAGCTGTTTTTT - TRBV7-9 many TRBJ2-2
CASRYGTGGLNTEAFF TGTGCCAGCAGATACGGCACAGGGGGCCTGAACACTGAAGCTTTCTTT TRBD1 TRBV5-3 - TRBJ1-1
CASSPGTATGELFF TGTGCCAGCAGTCCTGGGACAGCCACCGGGGAGCTGTTTTTT TRBD1 TRBV27 - TRBJ2-2
CASIPAQPYSNQPQHF TGTGCCAGCATCCCGGCGCAGCCTTACTCCAATCAGCCCCAGCATTTT - TRBV6-2/TRBV6-3 few TRBJ1-5
CASSLGAFTDTQYF TGTGCCAGCAGTTTAGGAGCCTTCACAGATACGCAGTATTTT - TRBV12-3/TRBV12-4 few TRBJ2-3
CSAFPARSTEAFF TGCAGCGCTTTCCCCGCCAGGAGCACTGAAGCTTTCTTT - TRBV29-1 many TRBJ1-1
CSATNWEAFNEKLFF TGCAGTGCTACGAACTGGGAGGCTTTTAATGAAAAACTGTTTTTT - TRBV20-1 - TRBJ1-4
CASSNWGSSDTQYF TGTGCCAGTAGTAATTGGGGGAGTTCCGATACGCAGTATTTT - TRBV19 - TRBJ2-3
CSARETMSGGLDTQYF TGCAGTGCTAGAGAAACAATGTCGGGGGGGTTAGATACGCAGTATTTT TRBD2 TRBV20-1 - TRBJ2-3
CAGSPGFDTEAFF TGTGCCGGCAGCCCAGGGTTCGACACTGAAGCTTTCTTT - TRBV28 few TRBJ1-1
CSARDGTGDYEQYF TGCAGTGCTAGAGACGGGACAGGCGATTACGAGCAGTACTTC TRBD1 TRBV20-1 many TRBJ2-7
CASSLVHPCEYF TGTGCCAGCAGCTTGGTACACCCTTGCGAGTACTTC - TRBV7-9 few TRBJ2-7
CASRTGLDSTDTQYF TGTGCCAGCAGAACGGGACTAGACAGCACAGATACGCAGTATTTT TRBD2 TRBV2 many TRBJ2-3
CASSLVFSGSTDTQYF TGTGCCAGCAGTTTAGTTTTTAGCGGGAGCACAGATACGCAGTATTTT TRBD2 TRBV12-3/TRBV12-4 - TRBJ2-3
CASSLVREGANEKLFF TGTGCCAGCAGCTTGGTTAGGGAAGGAGCTAATGAAAAACTGTTTTTT - TRBV5-6 - TRBJ1-4
CASSLLAGVIAWELFF TGTGCCAGCAGCCTGTTGGCGGGAGTAATCGCCTGGGAGCTGTTTTTT TRBD2 TRBV7-9 - TRBJ2-2
CASSPSGGGTYEQYF TGTGCCAGTAGCCCCTCGGGCGGGGGGACCTACGAGCAGTACTTC TRBD2 TRBV19 - TRBJ2-7
CASTVGASTEQYF TGCGCCAGCACCGTCGGGGCCTCCACCGAGCAGTACTTC - TRBV5-1 - TRBJ2-7
CASSPSLESSYNEQFF TGTGCCAGCAGCCCCTCCCTAGAGAGCTCCTACAATGAGCAGTTCTTC - TRBV13 - TRBJ2-1